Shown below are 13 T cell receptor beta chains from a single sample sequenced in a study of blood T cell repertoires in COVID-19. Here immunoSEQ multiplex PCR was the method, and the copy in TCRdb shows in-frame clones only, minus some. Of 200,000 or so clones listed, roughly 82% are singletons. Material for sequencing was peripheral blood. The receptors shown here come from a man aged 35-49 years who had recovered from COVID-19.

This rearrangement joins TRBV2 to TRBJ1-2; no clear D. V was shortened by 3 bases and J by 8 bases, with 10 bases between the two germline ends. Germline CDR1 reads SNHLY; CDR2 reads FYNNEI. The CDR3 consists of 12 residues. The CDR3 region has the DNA TGTGCCAGCAGTGAGCCGGGTAGGGGCTACACCTTC. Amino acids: CASSEPGRGYTF. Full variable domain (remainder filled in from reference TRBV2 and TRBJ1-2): EPEVTQTPSHQVTQMGQEVILRCVPISNHLYFYWYRQILGQKVEFLVSFYNNEISEKSEIFDDQFSVERPDGSNFTLKIRSTKLEDSAMYFCASSEPGRGYTFGSGTRLTVV.

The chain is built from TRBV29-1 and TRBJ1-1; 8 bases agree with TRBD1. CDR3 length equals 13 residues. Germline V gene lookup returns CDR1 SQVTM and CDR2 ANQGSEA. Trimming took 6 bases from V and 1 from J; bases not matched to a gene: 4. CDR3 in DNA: TGCAGCGTAGGACAGGGAGGGAACACTGAAGCTTTCTTT. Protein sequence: CSVGQGGNTEAFF.

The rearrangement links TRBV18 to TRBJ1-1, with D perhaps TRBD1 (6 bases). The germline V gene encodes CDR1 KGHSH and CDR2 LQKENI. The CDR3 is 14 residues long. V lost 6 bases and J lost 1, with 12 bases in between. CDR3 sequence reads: CASSVRTENTEAFF. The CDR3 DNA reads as TGTGCCAGCTCCGTGAGGACAGAGAACACTGAAGCTTTCTTT.

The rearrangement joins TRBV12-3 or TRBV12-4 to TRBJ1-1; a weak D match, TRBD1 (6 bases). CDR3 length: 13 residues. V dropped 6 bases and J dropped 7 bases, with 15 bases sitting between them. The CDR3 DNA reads TGTGCCAGCAGCTATTGGGGGCACAGTGAAGCTTTCTTT. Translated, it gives CASSYWGHSEAFF.

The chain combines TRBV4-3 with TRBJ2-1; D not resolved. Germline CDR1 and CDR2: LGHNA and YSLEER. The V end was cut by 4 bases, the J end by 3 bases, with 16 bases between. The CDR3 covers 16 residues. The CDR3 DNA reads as TGCGCCAGCAGCCGAGAAGCACTAACTTACTACAATGAGCAGTTCTTC. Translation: CASSREALTYYNEQFF.

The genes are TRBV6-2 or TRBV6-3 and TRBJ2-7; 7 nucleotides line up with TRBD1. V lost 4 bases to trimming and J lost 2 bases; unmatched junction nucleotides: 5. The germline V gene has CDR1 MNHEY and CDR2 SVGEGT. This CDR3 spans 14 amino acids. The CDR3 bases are TGTGCCAGCAGTTCCGGACAGGAGACCTACGAGCAGTACTTC. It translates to CASSSGQETYEQYF.

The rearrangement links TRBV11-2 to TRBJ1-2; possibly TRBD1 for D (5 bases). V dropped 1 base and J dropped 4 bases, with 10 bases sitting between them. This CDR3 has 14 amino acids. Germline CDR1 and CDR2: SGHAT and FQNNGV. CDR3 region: CASSLVDSIYGYTF. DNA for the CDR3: TGTGCCAGCAGCTTAGTAGACAGTATCTATGGCTACACCTTC.

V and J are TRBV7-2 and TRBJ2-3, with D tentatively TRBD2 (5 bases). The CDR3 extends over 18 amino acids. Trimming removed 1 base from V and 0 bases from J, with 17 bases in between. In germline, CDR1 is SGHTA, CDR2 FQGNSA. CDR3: CASSLGRRAEYSTDTQYF. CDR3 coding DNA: TGTGCCAGCAGCTTAGGTAGGCGAGCGGAGTATAGCACAGATACGCAGTATTTT.

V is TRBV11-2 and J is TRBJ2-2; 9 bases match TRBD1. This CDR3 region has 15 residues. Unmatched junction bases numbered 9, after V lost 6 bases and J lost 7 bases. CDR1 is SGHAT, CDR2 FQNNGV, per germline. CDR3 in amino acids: CASSSDRGRGGELFF. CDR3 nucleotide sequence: TGTGCCAGCAGTTCGGACAGGGGCAGGGGCGGGGAGCTGTTTTTT.

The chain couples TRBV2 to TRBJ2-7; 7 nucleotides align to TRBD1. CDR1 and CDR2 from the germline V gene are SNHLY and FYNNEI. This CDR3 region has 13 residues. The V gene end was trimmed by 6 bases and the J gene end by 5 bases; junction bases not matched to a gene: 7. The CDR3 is CASRGDRSHEQYF. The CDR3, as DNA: TGTGCCAGCAGGGGGGACAGATCTCACGAGCAGTACTTC. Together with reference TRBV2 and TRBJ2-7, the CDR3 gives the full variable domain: EPEVTQTPSHQVTQMGQEVILRCVPISNHLYFYWYRQILGQKVEFLVSFYNNEISEKSEIFDDQFSVERPDGSNFTLKIRSTKLEDSAMYFCASRGDRSHEQYFGPGTRLTVT.

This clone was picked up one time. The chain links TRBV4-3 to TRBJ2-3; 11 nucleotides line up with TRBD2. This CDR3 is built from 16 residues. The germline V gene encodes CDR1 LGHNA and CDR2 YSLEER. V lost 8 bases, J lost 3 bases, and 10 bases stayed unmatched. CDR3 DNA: TGCGCCAGCGGAGAATTAGCGGGGGGGCCAACAGATACGCAGTATTTT. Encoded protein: CASGELAGGPTDTQYF.

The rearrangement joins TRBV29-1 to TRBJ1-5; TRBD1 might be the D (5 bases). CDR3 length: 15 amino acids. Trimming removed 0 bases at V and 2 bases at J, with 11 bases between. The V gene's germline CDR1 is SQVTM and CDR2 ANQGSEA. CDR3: CSVEEGGTGNQPQHF. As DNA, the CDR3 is TGCAGCGTTGAAGAGGGAGGGACGGGCAATCAGCCCCAGCATTTT.

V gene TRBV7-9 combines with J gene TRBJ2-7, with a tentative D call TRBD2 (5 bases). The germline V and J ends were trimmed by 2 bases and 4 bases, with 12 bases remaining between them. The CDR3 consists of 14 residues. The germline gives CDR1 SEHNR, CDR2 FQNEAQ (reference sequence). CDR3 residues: CASSLFPGMYEQYF. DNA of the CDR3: TGTGCCAGCAGCTTATTTCCGGGAATGTACGAGCAGTACTTC.